This T cell receptor (beta chain) originates from a study of blood T cell repertoires in COVID-19. At the level of the study: Samples representing acute and convalescent COVID-19 were sourced from the United States, Italy and Spain.

Between the trimmed V and J ends, which lost 5 bases and 5 bases, there was a span of 15 bases. This CDR3 is 14 amino acids long. The germline V gene has CDR1 SGHAT and CDR2 FQNNGV. Produced via immunoSEQ multiplex PCR; TCRdb's table is partial and in-frame only. The data hold under 200,000 clones, with 80% to 85% observed a single time. What was sequenced was peripheral blood. The chain is built from TRBV11-2 and TRBJ1-2, with D maybe TRBD1 (5 bases). This TCR was recovered from a woman aged 55-70 years with acute or convalescent COVID-19. The CDR3 loop reads CASSPDPRVYGYTF. The CDR3, as DNA: TGTGCCAGCAGCCCCGACCCCAGGGTATATGGCTACACCTTC.